This T cell receptor beta chain was obtained from a study of T cell repertoires in cytomegalovirus infection (dated by TCRdb to the late 2010s). General notes on the study: Alongside well-studied HLA-B-restricted epitopes, the peptide stimulations were aimed at recently identified HLA-C-restricted CMV epitopes, whose presentation resists viral immunomodulation. Donor HLA type was relevant to the analysis, because carriage of CMV infection together with the matching HLA type was indicated by public TCR beta signatures.

Remarks on this clonotype: It has no known antigen specificity. No qualities accompany the bases; no much larger clone lies one base away.

V is shortened by 3 bases, J by 2 bases, and the region joining them spans 8 bases. Taken from cysteine to valine, the CDR3 has 13 residues. Only the CDR3 DNA stays, 39 bases, in frame from base 1. What the authors observed across the whole study: Carriers of CMV infection plus the relevant HLA type were discriminated by the cumulative frequency of public TCR beta family members in the study cohort and in an independent roughly 380-donor cohort. The ex vivo response was dominated by HLA-C-restricted CMV-specific TCR beta clonotypes, and the single most frequent clonotype in two of eight donors was supplied by these HLA-C-restricted clonotypes.

Sequenced using an Illumina HiSeq 1500. TCRdb redid the processing of the public reads, applying fastp at Q25 and MiXCR, and retained in-frame beta chains. Every entry covers one CDR3 protein and lists the most common genes and DNA from its rows. The sample includes some 800,000 distinct CDR3 sequences, with about 33% observed a single time. Together, the top ten hold roughly an eighth of the sample. Explained via the paper, the treatment or condition label denotes: in vitro stimulation with specific CMV peptide epitopes to enrich CMV-specific T cells. Sequencing was performed on cultured CD8+ T cells from PBMCs, taken from culture after CMV antigen stimulation. This chain is built from TRBV12-3 or TRBV12-4 and TRBJ2-7; a tentative D match to TRBD1 spans 5 bases. The receptor's source is a human donor in good health (CMV status not recorded). Some clones in this sample may be carry-over from other donors' samples. The CDR3 reads CASSFQGAYEQYV. The nucleotides are TGTGCCAGCAGTTTCCAGGGTGCCTACGAGCAGTACGTC.